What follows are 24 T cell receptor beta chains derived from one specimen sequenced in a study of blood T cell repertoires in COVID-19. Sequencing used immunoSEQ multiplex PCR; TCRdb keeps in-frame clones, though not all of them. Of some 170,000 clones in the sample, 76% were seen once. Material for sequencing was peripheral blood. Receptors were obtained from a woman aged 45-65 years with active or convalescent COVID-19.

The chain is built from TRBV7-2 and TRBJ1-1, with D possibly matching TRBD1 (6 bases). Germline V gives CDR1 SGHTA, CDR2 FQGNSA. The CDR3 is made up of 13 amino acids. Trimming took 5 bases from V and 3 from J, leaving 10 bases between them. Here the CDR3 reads CASSQRTDTEAFF. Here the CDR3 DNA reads TGTGCCAGCAGCCAACGGACAGACACTGAAGCTTTCTTT.

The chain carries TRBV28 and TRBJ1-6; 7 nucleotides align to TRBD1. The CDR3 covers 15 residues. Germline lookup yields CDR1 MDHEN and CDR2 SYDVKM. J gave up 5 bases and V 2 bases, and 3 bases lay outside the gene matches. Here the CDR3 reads CASSLTGDHNSPLHF. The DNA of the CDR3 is TGTGCCAGCAGTTTAACAGGGGATCATAATTCACCCCTCCACTTT.

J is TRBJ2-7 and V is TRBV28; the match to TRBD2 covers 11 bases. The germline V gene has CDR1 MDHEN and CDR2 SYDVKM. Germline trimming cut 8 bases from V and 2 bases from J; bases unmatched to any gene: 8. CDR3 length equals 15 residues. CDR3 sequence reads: CASGTGTSGTYEQYF. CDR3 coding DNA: TGTGCCAGCGGAACCGGGACTAGCGGAACCTACGAGCAGTACTTC.

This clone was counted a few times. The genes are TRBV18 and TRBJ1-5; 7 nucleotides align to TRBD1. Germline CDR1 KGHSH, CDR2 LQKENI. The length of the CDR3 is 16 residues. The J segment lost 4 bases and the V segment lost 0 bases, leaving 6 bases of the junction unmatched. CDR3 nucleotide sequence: TGTGCCAGCTCACCACCGGGGACAGCTCCGAATCAGCCCCAGCATTTT. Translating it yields CASSPPGTAPNQPQHF.

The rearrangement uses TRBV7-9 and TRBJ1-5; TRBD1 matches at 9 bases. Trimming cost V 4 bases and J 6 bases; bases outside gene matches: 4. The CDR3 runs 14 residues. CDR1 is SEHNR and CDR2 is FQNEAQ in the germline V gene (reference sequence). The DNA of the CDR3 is TGTGCCAGCAGCTCCGACAGGGGGGCTCAGCCCCAGCATTTT. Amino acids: CASSSDRGAQPQHF.

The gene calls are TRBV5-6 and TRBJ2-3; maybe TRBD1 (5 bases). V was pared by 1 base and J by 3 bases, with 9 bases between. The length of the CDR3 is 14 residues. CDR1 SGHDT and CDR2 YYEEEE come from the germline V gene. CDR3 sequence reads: CASSLTPGTDTQYF. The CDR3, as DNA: TGTGCCAGCAGCTTGACTCCAGGGACAGATACGCAGTATTTT.

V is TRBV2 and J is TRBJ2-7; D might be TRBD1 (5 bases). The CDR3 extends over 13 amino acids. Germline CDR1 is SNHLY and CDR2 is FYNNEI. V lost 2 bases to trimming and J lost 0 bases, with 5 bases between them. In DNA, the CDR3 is TGTGCCAGCAGTGAACAGGGCTCCTACGAGCAGTACTTC. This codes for CASSEQGSYEQYF.

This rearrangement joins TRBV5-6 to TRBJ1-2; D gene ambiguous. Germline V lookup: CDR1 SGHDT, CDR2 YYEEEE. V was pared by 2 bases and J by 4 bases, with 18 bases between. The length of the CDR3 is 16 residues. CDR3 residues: CASSLFRALQIYGYTF. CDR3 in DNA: TGTGCCAGCAGCTTATTTCGCGCCCTTCAAATCTATGGCTACACCTTC.

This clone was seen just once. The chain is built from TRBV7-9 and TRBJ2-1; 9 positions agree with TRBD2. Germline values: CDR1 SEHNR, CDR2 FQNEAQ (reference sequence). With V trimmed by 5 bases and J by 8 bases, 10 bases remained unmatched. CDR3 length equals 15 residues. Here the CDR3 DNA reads TGTGCCAGCAGCCTCCTGGGACTAGCTGTCGATGAGCAGTTCTTC. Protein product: CASSLLGLAVDEQFF.

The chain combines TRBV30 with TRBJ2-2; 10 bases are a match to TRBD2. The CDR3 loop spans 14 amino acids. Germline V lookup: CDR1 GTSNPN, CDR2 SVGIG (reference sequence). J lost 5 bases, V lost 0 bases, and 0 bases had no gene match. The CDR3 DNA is TGTGCCTGGAGTGTACTAGCGGGGACCGGGGAGCTGTTTTTT. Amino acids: CAWSVLAGTGELFF.

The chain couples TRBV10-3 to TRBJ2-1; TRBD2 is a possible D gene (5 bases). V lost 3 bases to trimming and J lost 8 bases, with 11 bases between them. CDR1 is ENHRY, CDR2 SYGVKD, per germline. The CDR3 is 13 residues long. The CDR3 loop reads CAISELGQHEQFF. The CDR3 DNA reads TGTGCCATCAGTGAACTAGGGCAGCATGAGCAGTTCTTC.

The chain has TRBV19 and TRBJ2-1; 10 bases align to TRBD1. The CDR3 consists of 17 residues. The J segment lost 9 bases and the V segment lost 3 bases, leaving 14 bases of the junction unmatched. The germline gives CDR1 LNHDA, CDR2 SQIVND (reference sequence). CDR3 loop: CASSMQTGGSTGGEQFF. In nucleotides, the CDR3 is TGTGCCAGTAGTATGCAGACAGGGGGCAGCACTGGAGGTGAGCAGTTCTTC.

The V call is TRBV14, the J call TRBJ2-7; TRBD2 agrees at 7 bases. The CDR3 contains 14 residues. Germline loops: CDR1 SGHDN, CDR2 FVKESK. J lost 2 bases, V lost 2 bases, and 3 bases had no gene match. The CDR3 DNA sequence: TGTGCCAGCAGCCAACTAGCGGCCCCCTACGAGCAGTACTTC. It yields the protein CASSQLAAPYEQYF.

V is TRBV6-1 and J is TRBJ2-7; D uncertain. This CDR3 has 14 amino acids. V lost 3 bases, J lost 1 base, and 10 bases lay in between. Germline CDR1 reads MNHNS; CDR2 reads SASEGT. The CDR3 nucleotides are TGTGCCAGCAGTGACAGCGCCGATTCCTACGAGCAGTACTTC. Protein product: CASSDSADSYEQYF.

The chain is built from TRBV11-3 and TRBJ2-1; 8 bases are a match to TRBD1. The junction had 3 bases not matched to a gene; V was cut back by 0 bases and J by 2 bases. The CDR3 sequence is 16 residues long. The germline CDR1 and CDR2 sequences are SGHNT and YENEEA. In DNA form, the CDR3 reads TGTGCCAGCAGCTTAGATGGACAGGGCCCCTACAATGAGCAGTTCTTC. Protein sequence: CASSLDGQGPYNEQFF.

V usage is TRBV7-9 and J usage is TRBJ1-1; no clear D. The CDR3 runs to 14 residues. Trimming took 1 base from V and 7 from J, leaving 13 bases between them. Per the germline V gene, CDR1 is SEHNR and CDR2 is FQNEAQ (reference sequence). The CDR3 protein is CASSLVLKHREAFF. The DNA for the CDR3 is TGTGCCAGCAGCTTAGTCCTGAAACACCGTGAAGCTTTCTTT. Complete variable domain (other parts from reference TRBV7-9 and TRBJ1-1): DTGVSQNPRHKITKRGQNVTFRCDPISEHNRLYWYRQTLGQGPEFLTYFQNEAQLEKSRLLSDRFSAERPKGSFSTLEIQRTEQGDSAMYLCASSLVLKHREAFFGQGTRLTVV.

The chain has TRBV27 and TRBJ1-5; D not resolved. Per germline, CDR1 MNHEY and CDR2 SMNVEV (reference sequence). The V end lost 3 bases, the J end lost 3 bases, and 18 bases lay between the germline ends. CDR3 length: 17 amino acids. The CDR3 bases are TGTGCCAGCAGTTTCCCCTCCGATGAGGGTGACAATCAGCCCCAGCATTTT. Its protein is CASSFPSDEGDNQPQHF.

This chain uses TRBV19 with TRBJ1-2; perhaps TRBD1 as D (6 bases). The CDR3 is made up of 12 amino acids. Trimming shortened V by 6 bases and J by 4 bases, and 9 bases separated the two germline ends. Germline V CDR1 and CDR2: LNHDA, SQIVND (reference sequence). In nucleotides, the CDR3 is TGTGCCAGTAGGCTGACAGGCTATGGCTACACCTTC. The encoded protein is CASRLTGYGYTF.

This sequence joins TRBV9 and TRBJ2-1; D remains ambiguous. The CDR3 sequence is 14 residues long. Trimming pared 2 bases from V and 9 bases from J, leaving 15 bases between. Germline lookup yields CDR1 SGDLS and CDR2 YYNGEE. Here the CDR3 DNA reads TGTGCCAGCAGCGTCATTGAGGTGGCCGGTGAGCAGTTCTTC. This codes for CASSVIEVAGEQFF.

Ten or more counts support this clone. In DNA, the CDR3 is TGTGCCAGCAGGACAGGGGGGGGTAATGAGCAGTTCTTC. Amino acid sequence: CASRTGGGNEQFF. The chain uses TRBV12-3 or TRBV12-4 and TRBJ2-1, with TRBD1 matching over 9 bases. The ends lost 6 bases at V and 7 bases at J; junction bases unmatched: 4. This CDR3 has 13 amino acids.

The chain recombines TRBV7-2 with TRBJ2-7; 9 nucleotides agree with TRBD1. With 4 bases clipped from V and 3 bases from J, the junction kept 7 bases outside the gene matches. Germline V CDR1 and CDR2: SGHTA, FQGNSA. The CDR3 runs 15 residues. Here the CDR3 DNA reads TGTGCCAGCAGCTCGCAAGGGACAGGGAACTACGAGCAGTACTTC. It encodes CASSSQGTGNYEQYF. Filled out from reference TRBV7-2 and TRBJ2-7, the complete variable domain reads GAGVSQSPSNKVTEKGKDVELRCDPISGHTALYWYRQSLGQGLEFLIYFQGNSAPDKSGLPSDRFSAERTGGSVSTLTIQRTQQEDSAVYLCASSSQGTGNYEQYFGPGTRLTVT.

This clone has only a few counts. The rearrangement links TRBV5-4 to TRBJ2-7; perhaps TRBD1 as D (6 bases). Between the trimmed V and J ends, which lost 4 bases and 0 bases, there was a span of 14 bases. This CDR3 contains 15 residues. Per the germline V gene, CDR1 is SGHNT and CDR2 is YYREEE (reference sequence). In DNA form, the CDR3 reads TGTGCCAGCAGCCCAAAAGGGGGATTCTCCTACGAGCAGTACTTC. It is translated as CASSPKGGFSYEQYF.

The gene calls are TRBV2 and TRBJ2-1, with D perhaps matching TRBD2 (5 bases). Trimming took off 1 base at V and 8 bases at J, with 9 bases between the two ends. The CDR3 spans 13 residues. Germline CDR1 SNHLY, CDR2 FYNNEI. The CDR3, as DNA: TGTGCCAGCAGTGAAGGAGGGAACTATGAGCAGTTCTTC. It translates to CASSEGGNYEQFF.

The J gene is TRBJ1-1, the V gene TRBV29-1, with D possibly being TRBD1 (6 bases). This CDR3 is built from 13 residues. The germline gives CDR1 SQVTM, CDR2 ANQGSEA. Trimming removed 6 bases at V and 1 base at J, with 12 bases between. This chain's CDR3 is CSVGLTGNTEAFF. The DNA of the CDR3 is TGCAGCGTGGGTTTGACAGGGAACACTGAAGCTTTCTTT.